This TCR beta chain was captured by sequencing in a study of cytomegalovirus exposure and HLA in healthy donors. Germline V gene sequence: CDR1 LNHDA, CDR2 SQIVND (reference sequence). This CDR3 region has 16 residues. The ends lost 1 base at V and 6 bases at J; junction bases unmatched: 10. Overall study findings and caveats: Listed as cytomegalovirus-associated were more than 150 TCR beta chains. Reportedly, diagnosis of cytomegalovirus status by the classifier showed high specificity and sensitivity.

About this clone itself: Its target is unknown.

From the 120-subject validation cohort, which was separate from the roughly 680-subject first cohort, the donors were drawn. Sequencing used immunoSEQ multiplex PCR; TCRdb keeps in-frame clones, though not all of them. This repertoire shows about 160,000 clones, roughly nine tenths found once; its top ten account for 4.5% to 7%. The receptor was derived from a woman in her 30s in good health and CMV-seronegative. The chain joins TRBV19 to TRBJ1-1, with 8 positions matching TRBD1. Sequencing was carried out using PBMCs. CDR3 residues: CASSIVRGPDGAEAFF. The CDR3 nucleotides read TGTGCCAGTAGTATAGTCAGGGGGCCGGATGGAGCTGAAGCTTTCTTT.